This passage covers 16 T cell receptor beta chains from one sample sequenced in a study of blood T cell repertoires in COVID-19. Sequenced by immunoSEQ multiplex PCR; TCRdb stores in-frame clones only, minus some. The sample lists around 140,000 clones; 70% to 90% were seen once. The sequencing input was PBMCs or T cells enriched from blood (not recorded which). The receptor set was obtained from a woman aged 50 to 60 with acute COVID-19.

The gene calls are TRBV15 and TRBJ2-2; no definite D call. CDR3 size: 15 residues. Trimming took 5 bases from V and 7 from J, leaving 17 bases between them. Germline V gene data show CDR1 as LNHNV and CDR2 as YYDKDF (reference sequence). DNA for the CDR3: TGTGCCACCAGCGATAAAAGGAACTATGTCGGGGAGCTGTTTTTT. Its translation: CATSDKRNYVGELFF.

This clone was recorded once. The V call is TRBV7-3, the J call TRBJ1-6, with 9 positions matching TRBD1. Germline CDR1 is SGHTA and CDR2 is FQGTGA. J lost 6 bases, V lost 3 bases, and 3 bases had no gene match. The CDR3 is 15 amino acids. This CDR3 is CASSLGTGFNSPLHF. CDR3 nucleotide sequence: TGTGCCAGCAGCTTGGGGACAGGGTTTAATTCACCCCTCCACTTT.

This chain uses TRBV11-2 with TRBJ1-2; D is perhaps TRBD1 (6 bases). Trimming cost V 6 bases and J 4 bases, with 12 bases left between them. Germline V CDR1 and CDR2: SGHAT, FQNNGV. The CDR3 length is 13 residues. DNA for the CDR3: TGTGCCAGCAGGTACCGGACAGTCTATGGCTACACCTTC. It translates to CASRYRTVYGYTF. The complete variable domain, with remaining parts taken from reference TRBV11-2 and TRBJ1-2, reads EAGVAQSPRYKIIEKRQSVAFWCNPISGHATLYWYQQILGQGPKLLIQFQNNGVVDDSQLPKDRFSAERLKGVDSTLKIQPAKLEDSAVYLCASRYRTVYGYTFGSGTRLTVV.

Of note for this clone: A junction end diverges from the germline sequence, so it may reflect a read error. The gene calls are TRBV5-1 and TRBJ2-5; 8 bases agree with TRBD2. The germline V gene has CDR1 SGHRS and CDR2 YFSETQ. The CDR3 spans 14 residues. The CDR3 DNA reads TGCGCCAGCAGCCTTACTAGCGGCCAACAGACCCAGTACTTC. It is translated as CASSLTSGQQTQYF.

The rearrangement links TRBV6-6 to TRBJ1-4; D is possibly TRBD1 (5 bases). Per the germline V gene, CDR1 is MNHNY and CDR2 is SVGAGI (reference sequence). The CDR3 consists of 15 residues. With 4 bases removed from V and 8 bases from J, the gap between germline ends came to 17 bases. The CDR3 DNA sequence: TGTGCCAGCAGTTTCGACAGCAAATCGGACGAAAAACTGTTTTTT. Protein product: CASSFDSKSDEKLFF.

This chain links TRBV4-3 with TRBJ1-3; D might be TRBD1 (5 bases). The germline V gene has CDR1 LGHNA and CDR2 YSLEER. The CDR3 contains 17 residues. V shed 4 bases and J shed 0 bases, with 16 bases lying between them. The CDR3 bases are TGCGCCAGCAGCCTCCACGTAGGGGTGGCCTCTGGAAACACCATATATTTT. Protein sequence: CASSLHVGVASGNTIYF.

The chain has TRBV5-1 and TRBJ2-1, with D tentatively TRBD2 (6 bases). CDR1 is SGHRS, CDR2 YFSETQ, per germline. Trimming cost V 5 bases and J 4 bases, with 16 bases left between them. The CDR3 length is 15 residues. CDR3 DNA: TGCGCCAGCAGTATTTTAACGGGAGAGTACAATGAGCAGTTCTTC. It is translated as CASSILTGEYNEQFF.

The chain joins TRBV14 to TRBJ1-2; D remains unclear. The CDR3 covers 13 residues. Germline V CDR1 and CDR2: SGHDN, FVKESK. The V gene lost 0 bases and the J gene lost 11 bases, with 13 bases spanning the gap. CDR3 sequence: CASSQDMRAVYTF. CDR3 in DNA: TGTGCCAGCAGCCAAGATATGAGGGCTGTTTACACCTTC.

The chain combines TRBV9 with TRBJ2-7; 7 bases agree with TRBD2. This CDR3 region has 15 residues. V trimming: 0 bases; J trimming: 9 bases; junction bases outside the gene matches: 12. CDR1 is SGDLS, CDR2 YYNGEE, per germline. This chain's CDR3 is CASSVGVGGPGMQYF. The CDR3 bases are TGTGCCAGCAGCGTAGGAGTGGGAGGGCCAGGAATGCAGTACTTC.

The chain has TRBV12-5 and TRBJ1-2, with 7 bases lining up with TRBD1. The CDR3 has 13 residues. Germline-derived CDR1 and CDR2 are LGHNT and FRNRAP. CDR3 DNA sequence: TGTTCCTCCTCCGGGACAGAAAACTATGGCTACACCTTC. It specifies CSSSGTENYGYTF. Complete variable domain (other parts from reference TRBV12-5 and TRBJ1-2): DARVTQTPRHKVTEMGQEVTMRCQPILGHNTVFWYRQTMMQGLELLAYFRNRAPLDDSGMPKDRFSAEMPDATLATLKIQPSEPRDSAVYFCSSSGTENYGYTFGSGTRLTVV.

The rearrangement links TRBV5-4 to TRBJ1-2; D is possibly TRBD1 (6 bases). V was shortened by 0 bases and J by 4 bases, with 16 bases between the two germline ends. The CDR3 totals 16 residues. In germline, CDR1 is SGHNT, CDR2 YYREEE (reference sequence). The DNA of the CDR3 is TGTGCCAGCAGCTTGGGGTCGGACAGTCGAAGCTATGGCTACACCTTC. Amino acid sequence: CASSLGSDSRSYGYTF.

This clone occurred once. The CDR3 nucleotides are TGCGCCAGCAGTACCGGGACAGGGTCCGAGGATACGCAGTATTTT. Translated, it gives CASSTGTGSEDTQYF. V usage is TRBV10-1 and J usage is TRBJ2-3; 9 bases align to TRBD1. Germline V gene sequence: CDR1 WNHNN, CDR2 SYGVQD (reference sequence). V lost 5 bases to trimming and J lost 6 bases; unmatched junction nucleotides: 9. The CDR3 is 15 amino acids.

This clone was counted between two and nine times. The chain combines TRBV12-3 or TRBV12-4 with TRBJ2-2; TRBD2 might be the D (6 bases). V lost 6 bases and J 13 bases, leaving 15 bases between the germline ends. The CDR3 runs to 12 residues. CDR3 DNA: TGTGCCAGCAGGGGGGGAGCGGGCGCGCTGTTTTTT. Protein product: CASRGGAGALFF.

The V and J genes are TRBV5-1 and TRBJ2-1; no definite D call. The germline V gene encodes CDR1 SGHRS and CDR2 YFSETQ. Between the trimmed V and J ends, which lost 7 bases and 5 bases, there was a span of 10 bases. The length of the CDR3 is 12 residues. For the CDR3, the DNA is TGCGCCAGCGCGGTAAGGAACAATGAGCAGTTCTTC. The encoded protein is CASAVRNNEQFF. The full variable domain, with the rest looked up from reference TRBV5-1 and TRBJ2-1, is KAGVTQTPRYLIKTRGQQVTLSCSPISGHRSVSWYQQTPGQGLQFLFEYFSETQRNKGNFPGRFSGRQFSNSRSEMNVSTLELGDSALYLCASAVRNNEQFFGPGTRLTVL.

This clone was detected once. V usage is TRBV5-6 and J usage is TRBJ1-2; 7 nucleotides align to TRBD1. Germline CDR1 reads SGHDT; CDR2 reads YYEEEE. This CDR3 comprises 16 residues. Trimming at V came to 7 bases and at J to 6 bases, leaving 18 bases not matched to a gene. CDR3 residues: CASRDRATGYMDGYTF. CDR3 DNA: TGTGCCAGCCGAGACAGGGCGACTGGCTACATGGATGGCTACACCTTC. The full variable domain, in which reference TRBV5-6 and TRBJ1-2 provide the parts outside the CDR3, is DAGVTQSPTHLIKTRGQQVTLRCSPKSGHDTVSWYQQALGQGPQFIFQYYEEEERQRGNFPDRFSGHQFPNYSSELNVNALLLGDSALYLCASRDRATGYMDGYTFGSGTRLTVV.

The chain couples TRBV4-3 to TRBJ2-1; perhaps TRBD2 as D (6 bases). Looked up from germline, CDR1 is LGHNA and CDR2 is YSLEER. The germline V and J ends were trimmed by 0 bases and 4 bases, with 16 bases remaining between them. The length of the CDR3 is 17 residues. The CDR3 here is CASSQDFLAGSYNEQFF. The DNA of the CDR3 is TGCGCCAGCAGCCAAGACTTTTTGGCGGGGTCATACAATGAGCAGTTCTTC.